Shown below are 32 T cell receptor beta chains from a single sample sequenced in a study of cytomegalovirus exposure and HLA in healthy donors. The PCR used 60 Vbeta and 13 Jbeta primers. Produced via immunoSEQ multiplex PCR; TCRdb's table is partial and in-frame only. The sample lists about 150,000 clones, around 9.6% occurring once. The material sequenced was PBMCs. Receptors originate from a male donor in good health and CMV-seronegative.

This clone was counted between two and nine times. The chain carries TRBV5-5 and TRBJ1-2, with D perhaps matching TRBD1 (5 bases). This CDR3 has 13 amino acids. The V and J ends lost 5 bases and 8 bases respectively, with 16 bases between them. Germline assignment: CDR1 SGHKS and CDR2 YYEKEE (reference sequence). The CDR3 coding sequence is TGTGCCAGCAGTTCGCCGGGGGGTTGGGGCTACACCTTC. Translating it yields CASSSPGGWGYTF.

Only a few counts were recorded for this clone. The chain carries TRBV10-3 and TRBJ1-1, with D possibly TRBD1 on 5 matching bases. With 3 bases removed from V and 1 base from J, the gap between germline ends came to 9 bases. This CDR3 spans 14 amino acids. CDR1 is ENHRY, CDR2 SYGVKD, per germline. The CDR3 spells CAISDKGANTEAFF. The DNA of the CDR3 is TGTGCCATCAGTGATAAAGGGGCGAACACTGAAGCTTTCTTT.

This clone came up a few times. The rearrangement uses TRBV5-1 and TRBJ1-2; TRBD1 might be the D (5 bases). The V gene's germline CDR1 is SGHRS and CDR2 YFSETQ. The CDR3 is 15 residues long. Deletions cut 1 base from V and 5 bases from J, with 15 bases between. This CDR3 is CASSLISQGPYGYTF. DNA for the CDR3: TGCGCCAGCAGCTTGATAAGTCAGGGCCCTTATGGCTACACCTTC.

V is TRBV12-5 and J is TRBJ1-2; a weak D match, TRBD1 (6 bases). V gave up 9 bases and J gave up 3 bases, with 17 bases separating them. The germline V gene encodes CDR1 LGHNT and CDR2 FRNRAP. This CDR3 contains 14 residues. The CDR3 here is CARALGGAHYGYTF. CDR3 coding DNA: TGTGCTAGGGCCCTTGGGGGGGCCCACTATGGCTACACCTTC.

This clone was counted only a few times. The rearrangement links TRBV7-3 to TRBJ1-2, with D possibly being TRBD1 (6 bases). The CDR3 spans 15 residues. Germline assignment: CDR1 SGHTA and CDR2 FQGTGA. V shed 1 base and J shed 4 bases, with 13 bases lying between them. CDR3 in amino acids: CASSLSRDTIYGYTF. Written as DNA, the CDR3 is TGTGCCAGCAGCTTAAGCCGGGACACAATCTATGGCTACACCTTC. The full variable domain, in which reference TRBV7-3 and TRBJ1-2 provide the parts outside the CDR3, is GAGVSQTPSNKVTEKGKYVELRCDPISGHTALYWYRQSLGQGPEFLIYFQGTGAADDSGLPNDRFFAVRPEGSVSTLKIQRTERGDSAVYLCASSLSRDTIYGYTFGSGTRLTVV.

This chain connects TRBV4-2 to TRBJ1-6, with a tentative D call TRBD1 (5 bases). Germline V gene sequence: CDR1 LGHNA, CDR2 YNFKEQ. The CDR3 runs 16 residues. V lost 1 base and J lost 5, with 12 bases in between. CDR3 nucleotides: TGTGCCAGCAGCCAAGTCGACCGGACACATAATTCACCCCTCCACTTT. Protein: CASSQVDRTHNSPLHF.

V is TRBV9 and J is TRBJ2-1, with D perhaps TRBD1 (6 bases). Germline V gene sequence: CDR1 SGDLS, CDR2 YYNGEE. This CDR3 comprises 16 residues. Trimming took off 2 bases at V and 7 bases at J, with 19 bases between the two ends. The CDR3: CASSVGDGSRGNEQFF. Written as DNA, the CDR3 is TGTGCCAGCAGCGTGGGGGACGGCTCGAGGGGGAATGAGCAGTTCTTC.

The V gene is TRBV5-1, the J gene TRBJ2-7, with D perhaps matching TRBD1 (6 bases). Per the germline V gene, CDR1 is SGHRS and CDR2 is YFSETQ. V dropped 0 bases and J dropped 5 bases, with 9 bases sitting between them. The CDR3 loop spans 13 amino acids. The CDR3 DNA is TGCGCCAGCAGCTTGGAGGGACAACACGAGCAGTACTTC. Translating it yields CASSLEGQHEQYF.

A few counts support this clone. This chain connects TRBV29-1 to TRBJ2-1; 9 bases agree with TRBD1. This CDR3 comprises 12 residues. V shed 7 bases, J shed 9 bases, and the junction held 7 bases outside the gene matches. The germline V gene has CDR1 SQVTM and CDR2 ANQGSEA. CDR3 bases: TGCAGCGGGACAGGGGTCGGGGCTGAGCAGTTCTTC. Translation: CSGTGVGAEQFF.

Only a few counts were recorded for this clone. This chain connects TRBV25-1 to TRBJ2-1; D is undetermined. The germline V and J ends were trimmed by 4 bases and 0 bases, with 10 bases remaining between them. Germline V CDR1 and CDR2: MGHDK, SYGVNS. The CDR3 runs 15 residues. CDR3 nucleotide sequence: TGTGCCAGCAGTGGCCATAGTGACTCCTACAATGAGCAGTTCTTC. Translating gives CASSGHSDSYNEQFF. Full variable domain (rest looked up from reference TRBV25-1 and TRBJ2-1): EADIYQTPRYLVIGTGKKITLECSQTMGHDKMYWYQQDPGMELHLIHYSYGVNSTEKGDLSSESTVSRIRTEHFPLTLESARPSHTSQYLCASSGHSDSYNEQFFGPGTRLTVL.

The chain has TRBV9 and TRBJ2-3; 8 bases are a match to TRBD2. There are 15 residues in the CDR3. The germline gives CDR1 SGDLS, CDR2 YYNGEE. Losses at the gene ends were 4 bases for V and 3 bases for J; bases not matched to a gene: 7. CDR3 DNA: TGTGCCAGCAGCTCGAGCGGGAGTGGGACAGATACGCAGTATTTT. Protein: CASSSSGSGTDTQYF. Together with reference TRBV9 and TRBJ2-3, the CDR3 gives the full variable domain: DSGVTQTPKHLITATGQRVTLRCSPRSGDLSVYWYQQSLDQGLQFLIQYYNGEERAKGNILERFSAQQFPDLHSELNLSSLELGDSALYFCASSSSGSGTDTQYFGPGTRLTVL.

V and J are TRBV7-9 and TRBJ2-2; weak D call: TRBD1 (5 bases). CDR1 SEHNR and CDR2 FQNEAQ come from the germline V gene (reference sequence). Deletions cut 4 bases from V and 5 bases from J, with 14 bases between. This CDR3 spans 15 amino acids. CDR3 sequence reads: CASSSYYQGTGELFF. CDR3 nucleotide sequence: TGTGCCAGCAGCTCTTACTACCAGGGTACCGGGGAGCTGTTTTTT.

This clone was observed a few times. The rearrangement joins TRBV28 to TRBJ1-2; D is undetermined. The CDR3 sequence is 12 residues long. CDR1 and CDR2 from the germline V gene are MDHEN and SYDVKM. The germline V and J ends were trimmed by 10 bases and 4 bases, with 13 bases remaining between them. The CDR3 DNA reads TGTGCCACAGAGGCGGGCCGCTATGGCTACACCTTC. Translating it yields CATEAGRYGYTF.

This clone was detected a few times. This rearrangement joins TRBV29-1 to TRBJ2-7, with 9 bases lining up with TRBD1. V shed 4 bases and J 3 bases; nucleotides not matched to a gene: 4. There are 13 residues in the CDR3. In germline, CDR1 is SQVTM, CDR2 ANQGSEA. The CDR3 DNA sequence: TGCAGCGTTGCACAGGGGGCGAACTACGAGCAGTACTTC. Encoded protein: CSVAQGANYEQYF.

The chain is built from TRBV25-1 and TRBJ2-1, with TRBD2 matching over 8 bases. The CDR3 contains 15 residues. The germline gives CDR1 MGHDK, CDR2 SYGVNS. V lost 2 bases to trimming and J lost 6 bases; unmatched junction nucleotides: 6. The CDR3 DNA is TGTGCCAGCAGTGAAGTCGCGGGGGGTCCCAATGAGCAGTTCTTC. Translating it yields CASSEVAGGPNEQFF.

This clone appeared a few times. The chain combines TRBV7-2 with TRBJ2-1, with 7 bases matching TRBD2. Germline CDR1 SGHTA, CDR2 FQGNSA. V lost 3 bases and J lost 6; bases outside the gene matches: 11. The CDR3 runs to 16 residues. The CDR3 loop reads CASSFDGRRLVNEQFF. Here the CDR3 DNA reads TGTGCCAGCAGCTTCGACGGGAGGCGGTTGGTCAATGAGCAGTTCTTC.

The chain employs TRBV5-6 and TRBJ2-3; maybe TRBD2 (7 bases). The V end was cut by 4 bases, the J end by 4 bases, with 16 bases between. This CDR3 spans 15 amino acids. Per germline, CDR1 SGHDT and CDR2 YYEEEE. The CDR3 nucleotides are TGTGCCAGCAGCAGATACAGGGAGGGGGCAGATACGCAGTATTTT. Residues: CASSRYREGADTQYF. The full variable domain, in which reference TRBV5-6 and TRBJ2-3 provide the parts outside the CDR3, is DAGVTQSPTHLIKTRGQQVTLRCSPKSGHDTVSWYQQALGQGPQFIFQYYEEEERQRGNFPDRFSGHQFPNYSSELNVNALLLGDSALYLCASSRYREGADTQYFGPGTRLTVL.

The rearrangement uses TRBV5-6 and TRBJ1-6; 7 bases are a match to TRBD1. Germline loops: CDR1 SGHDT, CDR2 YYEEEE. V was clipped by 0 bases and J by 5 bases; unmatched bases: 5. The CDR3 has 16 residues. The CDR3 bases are TGTGCCAGCAGCTTGGGACAGGGTATCGATAATTCACCCCTCCACTTT. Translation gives CASSLGQGIDNSPLHF.

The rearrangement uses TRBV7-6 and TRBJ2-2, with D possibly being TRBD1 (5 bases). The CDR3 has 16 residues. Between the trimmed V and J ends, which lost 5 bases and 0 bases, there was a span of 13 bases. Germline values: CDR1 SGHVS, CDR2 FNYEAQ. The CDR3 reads CASSVDRSPNTGELFF. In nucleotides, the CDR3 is TGTGCCAGCAGCGTTGACAGAAGCCCGAACACCGGGGAGCTGTTTTTT.

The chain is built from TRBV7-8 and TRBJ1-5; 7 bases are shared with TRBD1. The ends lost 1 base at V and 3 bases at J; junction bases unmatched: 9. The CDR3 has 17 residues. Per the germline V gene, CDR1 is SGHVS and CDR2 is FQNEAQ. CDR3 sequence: CASSLEAQGVINQPQHF. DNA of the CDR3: TGTGCCAGCAGCTTAGAGGCGCAGGGGGTTATCAATCAGCCCCAGCATTTT.

The chain's CDR3 is CASSFSGRETQYF. As DNA, the CDR3 is TGTGCCAGCAGTTTCTCGGGGAGAGAGACCCAGTACTTC. This sequence joins TRBV6-5 and TRBJ2-5; maybe TRBD2 (5 bases). The germline CDR1 and CDR2 sequences are MNHEY and SVGAGI. The CDR3 runs 13 residues. Deletions cut 4 bases from V and 4 bases from J, with 10 bases between.

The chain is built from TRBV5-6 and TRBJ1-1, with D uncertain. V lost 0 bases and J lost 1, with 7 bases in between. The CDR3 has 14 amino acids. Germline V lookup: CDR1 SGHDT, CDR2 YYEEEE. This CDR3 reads CASSLESGNTEAFF. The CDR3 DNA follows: TGTGCCAGCAGCTTGGAGTCCGGGAACACTGAAGCTTTCTTT.

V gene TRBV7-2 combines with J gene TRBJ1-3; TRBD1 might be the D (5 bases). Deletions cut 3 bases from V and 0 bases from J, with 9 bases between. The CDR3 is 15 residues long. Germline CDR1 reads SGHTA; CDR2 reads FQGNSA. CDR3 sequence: CASSLGGSSGNTIYF. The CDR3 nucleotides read TGTGCCAGCAGCTTGGGGGGATCCTCTGGAAACACCATATATTTT.

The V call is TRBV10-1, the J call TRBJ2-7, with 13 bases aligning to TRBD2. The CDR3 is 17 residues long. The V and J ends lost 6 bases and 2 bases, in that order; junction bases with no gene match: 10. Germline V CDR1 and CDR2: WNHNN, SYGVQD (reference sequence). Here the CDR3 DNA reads TGCGCCAGCAGACGCACAACACTAGCGGGAGGGCCCTACGAGCAGTACTTC. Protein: CASRRTTLAGGPYEQYF.

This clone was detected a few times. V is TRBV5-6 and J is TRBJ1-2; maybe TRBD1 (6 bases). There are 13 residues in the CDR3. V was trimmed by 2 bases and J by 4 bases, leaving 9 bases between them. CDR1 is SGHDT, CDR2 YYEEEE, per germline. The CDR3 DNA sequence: TGTGCCAGCAGCTTAGGGGGATTCTATGGCTACACCTTC. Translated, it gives CASSLGGFYGYTF.

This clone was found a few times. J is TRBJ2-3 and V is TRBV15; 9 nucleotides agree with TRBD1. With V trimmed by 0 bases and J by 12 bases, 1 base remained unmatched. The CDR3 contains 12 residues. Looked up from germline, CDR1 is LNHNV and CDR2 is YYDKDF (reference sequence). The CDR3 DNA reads TGTGCCACCAGCAGAGAGGACAGGGGACAGTATTTT. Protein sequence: CATSREDRGQYF.

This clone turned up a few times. This chain's CDR3 is CASSKGQGKSGANVLTF. CDR3 sequence (DNA): TGTGCCAGCAGCAAGGGACAGGGCAAATCTGGGGCCAACGTCCTGACTTTC. The V gene is TRBV7-3, the J gene TRBJ2-6; 9 bases match TRBD1. V lost 5 bases, J lost 1 base, and 6 bases stayed unmatched. This CDR3 contains 17 residues. CDR1 and CDR2 (germline): SGHTA, FQGTGA. The full variable domain, rest sourced from reference TRBV7-3 and TRBJ2-6, is GAGVSQTPSNKVTEKGKYVELRCDPISGHTALYWYRQSLGQGPEFLIYFQGTGAADDSGLPNDRFFAVRPEGSVSTLKIQRTERGDSAVYLCASSKGQGKSGANVLTFGAGSRLTVL.

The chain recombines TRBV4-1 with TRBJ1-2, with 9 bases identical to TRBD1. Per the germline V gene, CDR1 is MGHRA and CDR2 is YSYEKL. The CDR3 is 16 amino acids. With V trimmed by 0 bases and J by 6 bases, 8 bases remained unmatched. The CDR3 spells CASSQDMTGGFDGYTF. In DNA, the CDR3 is TGCGCCAGCAGCCAAGACATGACAGGGGGATTCGATGGCTACACCTTC.

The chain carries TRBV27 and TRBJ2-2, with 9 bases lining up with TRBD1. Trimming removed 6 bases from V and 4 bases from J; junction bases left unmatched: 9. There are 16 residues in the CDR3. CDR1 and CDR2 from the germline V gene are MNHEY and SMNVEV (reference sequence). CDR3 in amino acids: CASSRSGQGITGELFF. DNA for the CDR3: TGTGCCAGCAGCCGATCGGGACAGGGTATCACCGGGGAGCTGTTTTTT.

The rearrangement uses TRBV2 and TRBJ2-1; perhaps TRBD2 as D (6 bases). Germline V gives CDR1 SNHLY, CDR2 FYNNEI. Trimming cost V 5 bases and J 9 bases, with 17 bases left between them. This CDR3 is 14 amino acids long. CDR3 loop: CASSYGTPYSEQFF. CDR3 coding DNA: TGTGCCAGCAGTTACGGGACTCCCTATAGTGAGCAGTTCTTC.

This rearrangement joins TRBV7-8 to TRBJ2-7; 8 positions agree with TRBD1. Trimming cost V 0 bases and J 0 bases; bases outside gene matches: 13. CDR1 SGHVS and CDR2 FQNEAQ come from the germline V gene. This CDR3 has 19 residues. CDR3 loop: CASSLAQGASSYSSYEQYF. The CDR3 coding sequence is TGTGCCAGCAGCTTAGCGCAGGGGGCCTCATCCTACAGCTCCTACGAGCAGTACTTC.

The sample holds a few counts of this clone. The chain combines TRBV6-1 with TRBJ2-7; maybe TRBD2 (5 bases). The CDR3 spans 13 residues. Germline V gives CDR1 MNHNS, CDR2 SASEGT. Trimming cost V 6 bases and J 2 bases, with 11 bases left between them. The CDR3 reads CASRPSGTYEQYF. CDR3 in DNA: TGTGCCAGCAGACCATCCGGGACCTACGAGCAGTACTTC.